This TCR beta chain was observed in a study of cytomegalovirus exposure and HLA in healthy donors. Turning to the study itself: Earlier sequencing of some 170 million T cells yielded around 120 million unique TCR beta sequences. Study-level results: Later work showed greater clonal expansion in HLA-associated TCR beta chains than in equally common others. In a later analysis, TCR beta V- and J-gene trimming showed a link to a missense DCLRE1C variant. Researchers reported in a later analysis that common viral pathogens appeared linked to several top clusters.

As for this clone: Its antigen is currently unknown.

The PCR contained 60 Vbeta and 13 Jbeta primers. The method was immunoSEQ multiplex PCR; TCRdb's version includes in-frame clones alone and lacks a portion of them. The table includes 150,000 to 160,000 clones, roughly 80% detected once. Germline lookup yields CDR1 SGHTS and CDR2 YDEGEE. The CDR3 contains 15 residues. Trimming pared 4 bases from V and 0 bases from J, leaving 11 bases between. This clonotype was sampled from a young man in good health and CMV-seropositive. Material for sequencing was PBMCs. The chain couples TRBV5-8 to TRBJ2-1; unclear D gene. CDR3 sequence: CASSPPWSSYNEQFF. CDR3 nucleotides: TGTGCCAGCAGCCCGCCCTGGAGCTCCTACAATGAGCAGTTCTTC.